This entry is about one T cell receptor (beta chain). The antigen is not known. V gave up 5 bases and J gave up 1 base, with 16 bases separating them. Looked up from germline, CDR1 is DFQATT and CDR2 is SNEGSKA (reference sequence). The CDR3 covers 15 residues. The entry originates in a study of metastatic and nonmetastatic thyroid tumors. TCRdb re-called the PCR reads through MiXCR. This table holds around 3,500 clones, less than 40% found once. Among the patients, none had received any treatment before thyroid surgery. Findings and caveats of the study: Malignant tumors reportedly showed significantly higher TCR beta diversity than benign nodules in both blood and tumor.

The TCR comes from a male donor with papillary thyroid cancer or a benign thyroid nodule (not recorded which). Some clones in this sample may be carry-over from other donors' samples. Specimen: adjacent normal tissue. The chain employs TRBV20-1 and TRBJ2-3, with a tentative D call TRBD2 (5 bases). CDR3 coding DNA: TGCAGTGCTCCGAGTTGGGCGGAGGGCACAGATACGCAGTATTTT. Its protein is CSAPSWAEGTDTQYF.